The next 2 T cell receptor beta chains were all read from a single sample in a study of early T cells in non-severe SARS-CoV-2 infection. Using its own MiXCR run on the 5' RACE reads, TCRdb lists one record per CDR3 protein. The sample has 65,000 to 90,000 distinct CDR3 sequences, 12% seen once. The sample taken for sequencing was whole blood. The receptors here all came from an adult who was a healthcare worker with PCR-confirmed SARS-CoV-2 infection or an uninfected control (not recorded which).

This clonotype was recorded a few times. The genes are TRBV18 and TRBJ1-2; no reliable D call. V was trimmed by 5 bases and J by 0 bases, leaving 13 bases between them. CDR3 length equals 15 residues. The germline V gene encodes CDR1 KGHSH and CDR2 LQKENI. CDR3 region: CASSVQPSTNYGYTF. The CDR3 DNA reads as TGTGCCAGCTCAGTACAACCAAGTACTAACTATGGCTACACCTTC.

The genes are TRBV12-3 or TRBV12-4 and TRBJ2-7; D may be TRBD1 or TRBD2 (6 bases each). The CDR3 sequence is 14 residues long. The ends were cut back, 5 bases at V and 4 bases at J, with 15 bases in the middle. The CDR3 bases are TGTGCCAGCAGTACAACAGGAGGGGGTTACGAGCAGTACTTC. Its translation: CASSTTGGGYEQYF.